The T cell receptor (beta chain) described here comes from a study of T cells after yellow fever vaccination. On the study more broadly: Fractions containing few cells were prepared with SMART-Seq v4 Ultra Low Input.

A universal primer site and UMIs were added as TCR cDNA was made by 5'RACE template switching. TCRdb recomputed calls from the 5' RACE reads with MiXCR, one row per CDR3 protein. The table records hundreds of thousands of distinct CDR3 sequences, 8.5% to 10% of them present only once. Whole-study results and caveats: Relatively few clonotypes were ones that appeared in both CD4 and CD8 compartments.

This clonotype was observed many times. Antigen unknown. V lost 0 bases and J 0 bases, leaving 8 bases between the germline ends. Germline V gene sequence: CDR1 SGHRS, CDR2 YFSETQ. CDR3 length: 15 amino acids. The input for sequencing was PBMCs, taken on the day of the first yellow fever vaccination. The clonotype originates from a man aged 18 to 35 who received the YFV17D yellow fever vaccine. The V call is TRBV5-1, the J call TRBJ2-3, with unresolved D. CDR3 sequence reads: CASSLDSSSTDTQYF. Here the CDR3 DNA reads TGCGCCAGCAGCTTGGACAGCTCTAGCACAGATACGCAGTATTTT.